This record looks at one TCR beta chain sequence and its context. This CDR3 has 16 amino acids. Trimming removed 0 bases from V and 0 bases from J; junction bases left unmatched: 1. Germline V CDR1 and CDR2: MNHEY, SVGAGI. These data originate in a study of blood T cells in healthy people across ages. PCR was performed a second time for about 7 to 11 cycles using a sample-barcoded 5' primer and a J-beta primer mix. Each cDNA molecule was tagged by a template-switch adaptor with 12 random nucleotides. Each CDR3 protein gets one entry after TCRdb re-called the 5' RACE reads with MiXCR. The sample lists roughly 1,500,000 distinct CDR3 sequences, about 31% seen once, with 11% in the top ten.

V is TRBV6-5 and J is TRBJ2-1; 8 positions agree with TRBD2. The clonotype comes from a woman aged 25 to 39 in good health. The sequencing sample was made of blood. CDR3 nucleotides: TGTGCCAGCAGTTACTCGAGCGGGGGCTCCTACAATGAGCAGTTCTTC. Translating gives CASSYSSGGSYNEQFF.